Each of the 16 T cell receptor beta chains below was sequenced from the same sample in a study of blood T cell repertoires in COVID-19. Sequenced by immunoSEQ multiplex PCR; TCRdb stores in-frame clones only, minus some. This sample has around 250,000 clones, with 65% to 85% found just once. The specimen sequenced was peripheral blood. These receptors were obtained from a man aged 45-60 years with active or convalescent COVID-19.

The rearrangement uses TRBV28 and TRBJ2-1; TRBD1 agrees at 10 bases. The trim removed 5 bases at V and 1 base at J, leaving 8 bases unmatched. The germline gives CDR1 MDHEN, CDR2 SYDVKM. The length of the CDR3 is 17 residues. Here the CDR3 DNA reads TGTGCCAGCAGTACCTGGGACAGGGGACCTTCCTACAATGAGCAGTTCTTC. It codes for CASSTWDRGPSYNEQFF.

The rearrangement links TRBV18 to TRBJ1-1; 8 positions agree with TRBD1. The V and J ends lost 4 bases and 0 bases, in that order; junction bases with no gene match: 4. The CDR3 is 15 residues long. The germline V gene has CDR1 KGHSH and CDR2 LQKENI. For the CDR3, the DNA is TGTGCCAGCTCACGTGACAGGGGAATGAACACTGAAGCTTTCTTT. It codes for CASSRDRGMNTEAFF.

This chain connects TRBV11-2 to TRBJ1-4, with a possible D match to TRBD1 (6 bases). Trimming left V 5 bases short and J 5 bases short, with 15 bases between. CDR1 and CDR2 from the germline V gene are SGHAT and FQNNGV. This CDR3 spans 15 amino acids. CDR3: CASSPQPGENEKLFF. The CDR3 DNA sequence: TGTGCCAGCAGCCCTCAGCCAGGGGAAAATGAAAAACTGTTTTTT. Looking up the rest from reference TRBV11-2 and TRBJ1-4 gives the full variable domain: EAGVAQSPRYKIIEKRQSVAFWCNPISGHATLYWYQQILGQGPKLLIQFQNNGVVDDSQLPKDRFSAERLKGVDSTLKIQPAKLEDSAVYLCASSPQPGENEKLFFGSGTQLSVL.

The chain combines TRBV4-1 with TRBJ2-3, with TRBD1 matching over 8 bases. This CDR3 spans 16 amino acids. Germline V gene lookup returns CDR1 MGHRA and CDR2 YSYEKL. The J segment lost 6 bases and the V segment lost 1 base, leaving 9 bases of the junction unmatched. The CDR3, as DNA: TGCGCCAGCAGCCAAGGAGCAGGGGGCGGTAGGGATACGCAGTATTTT. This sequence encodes CASSQGAGGGRDTQYF.

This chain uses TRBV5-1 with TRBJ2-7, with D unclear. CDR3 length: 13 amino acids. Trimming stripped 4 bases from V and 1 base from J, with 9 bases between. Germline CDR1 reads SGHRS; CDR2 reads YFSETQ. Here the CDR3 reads CASSTDGSYEQYF. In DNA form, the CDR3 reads TGCGCCAGCAGCACTGACGGGTCCTACGAGCAGTACTTC.

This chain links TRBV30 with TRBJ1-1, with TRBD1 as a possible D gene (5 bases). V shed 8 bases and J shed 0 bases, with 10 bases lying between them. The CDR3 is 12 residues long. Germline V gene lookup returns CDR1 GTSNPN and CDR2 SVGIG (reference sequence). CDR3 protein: CARNRMNTEAFF. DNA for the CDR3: TGTGCCCGCAACAGGATGAACACTGAAGCTTTCTTT.

CDR3 protein: CATSRVGEFDLGYTF. In DNA form, the CDR3 reads TGTGCCACCAGCAGAGTTGGAGAGTTCGATCTCGGCTACACCTTC. J is TRBJ1-2 and V is TRBV15; no reliable D call. The germline V gene encodes CDR1 LNHNV and CDR2 YYDKDF (reference sequence). This CDR3 is 15 amino acids long. V shed 1 base and J shed 8 bases, with 17 bases lying between them.

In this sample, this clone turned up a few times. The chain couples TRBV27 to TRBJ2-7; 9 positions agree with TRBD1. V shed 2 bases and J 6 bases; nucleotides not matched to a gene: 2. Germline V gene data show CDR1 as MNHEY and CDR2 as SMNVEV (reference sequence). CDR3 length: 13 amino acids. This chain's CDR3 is CASSLGQGSEQYF. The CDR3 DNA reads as TGTGCCAGCAGTTTAGGACAGGGGAGCGAGCAGTACTTC.

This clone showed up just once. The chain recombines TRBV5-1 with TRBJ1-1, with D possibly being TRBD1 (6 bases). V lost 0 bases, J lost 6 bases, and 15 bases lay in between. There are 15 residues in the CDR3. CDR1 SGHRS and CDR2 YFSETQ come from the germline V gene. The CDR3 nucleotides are TGCGCCAGCAGCTTGGAAGCCAGGGGTAGAGCTGAAGCTTTCTTT. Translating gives CASSLEARGRAEAFF.

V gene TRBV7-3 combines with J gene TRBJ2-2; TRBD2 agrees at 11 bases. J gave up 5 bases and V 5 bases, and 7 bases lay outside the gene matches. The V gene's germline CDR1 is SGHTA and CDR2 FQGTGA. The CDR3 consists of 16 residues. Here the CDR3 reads CASSPRTSGLTGELFF. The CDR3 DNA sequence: TGTGCCAGCAGCCCCCGGACTAGCGGGCTTACCGGGGAGCTGTTTTTT.

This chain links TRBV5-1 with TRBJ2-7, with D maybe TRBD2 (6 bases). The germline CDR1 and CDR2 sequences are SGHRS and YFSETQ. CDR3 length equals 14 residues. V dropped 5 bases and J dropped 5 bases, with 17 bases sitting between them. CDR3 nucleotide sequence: TGCGCCAGCAGTAAACTTGGGGGGACCCACGAGCAGTACTTC. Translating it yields CASSKLGGTHEQYF.

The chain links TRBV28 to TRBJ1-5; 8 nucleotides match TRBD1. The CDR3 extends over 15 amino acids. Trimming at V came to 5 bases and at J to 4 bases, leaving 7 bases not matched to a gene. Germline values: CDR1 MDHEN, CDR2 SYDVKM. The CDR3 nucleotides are TGTGCCAGCAGTGCCGACAGGGGAAGGAATCAGCCCCAGCATTTT. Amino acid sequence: CASSADRGRNQPQHF.

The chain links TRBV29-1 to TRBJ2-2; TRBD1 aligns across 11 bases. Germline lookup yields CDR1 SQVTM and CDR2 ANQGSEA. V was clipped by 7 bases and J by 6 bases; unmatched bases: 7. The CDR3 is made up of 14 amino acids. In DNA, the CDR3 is TGCAGCGCCGGCTGGACAGGGGGCCCCGGGGAGCTGTTTTTT. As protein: CSAGWTGGPGELFF.

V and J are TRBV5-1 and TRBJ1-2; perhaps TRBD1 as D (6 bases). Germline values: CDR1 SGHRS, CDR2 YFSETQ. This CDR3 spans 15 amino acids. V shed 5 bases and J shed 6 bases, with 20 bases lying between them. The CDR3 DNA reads TGCGCCAGCAGGATCGCAAGCACAGGGTCAGATGGCTACACCTTC. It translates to CASRIASTGSDGYTF.

The CDR3 region has the DNA TGTGCCATCAGTGACTTGAAGCGGGGGCCCCTTTCCTACGAGCAGTACTTC. It translates to CAISDLKRGPLSYEQYF. The chain carries TRBV10-3 and TRBJ2-7, with 8 bases fitting TRBD2. The J segment lost 1 base and the V segment lost 3 bases, leaving 11 bases of the junction unmatched. Germline CDR1 reads ENHRY; CDR2 reads SYGVKD. The CDR3 has 17 amino acids.

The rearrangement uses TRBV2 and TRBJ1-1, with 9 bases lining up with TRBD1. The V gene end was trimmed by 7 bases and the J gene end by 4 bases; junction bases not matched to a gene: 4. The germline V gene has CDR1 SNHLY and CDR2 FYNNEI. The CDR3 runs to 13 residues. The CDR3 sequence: CASKTGGGTEAFF. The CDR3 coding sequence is TGTGCCAGCAAAACAGGGGGCGGCACTGAAGCTTTCTTT.